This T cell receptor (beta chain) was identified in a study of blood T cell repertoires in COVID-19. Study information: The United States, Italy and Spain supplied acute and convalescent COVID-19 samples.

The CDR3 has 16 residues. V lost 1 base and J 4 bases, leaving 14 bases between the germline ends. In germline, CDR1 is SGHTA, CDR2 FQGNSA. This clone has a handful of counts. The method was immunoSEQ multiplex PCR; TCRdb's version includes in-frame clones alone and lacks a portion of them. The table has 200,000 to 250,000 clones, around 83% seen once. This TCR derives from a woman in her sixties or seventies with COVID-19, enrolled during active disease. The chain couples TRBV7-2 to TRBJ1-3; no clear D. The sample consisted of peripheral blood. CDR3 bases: TGTGCCAGCAGCTTAGTCTCGGTAGCTCTAGGAAACACCATATATTTT. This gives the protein CASSLVSVALGNTIYF.